The sequence of this T cell receptor (beta chain) was determined in a study of CD8 T cells in ankylosing spondylitis. V was clipped by 0 bases and J by 5 bases, with 15 bases between them. CDR3 length equals 15 residues. Germline V lookup: CDR1 SQVTM, CDR2 ANQGSEA. TCRdb fed the 5' RACE reads into MiXCR, producing one record per CDR3 protein. The sample has about 52,000 distinct CDR3 sequences, about 7% seen once. This clonotype was observed many times. The sequencing input was blood, either unsorted or a sorted T cell fraction (not recorded which). The V call is TRBV29-1, the J call TRBJ2-3; D gene unclear. This clonotype was sampled from a female donor with ankylosing spondylitis or in good health (not recorded which). CDR3 protein: CSVEDVSTVEDTQYF. The DNA for the CDR3 is TGCAGCGTTGAAGACGTGTCGACCGTAGAAGATACGCAGTATTTT.